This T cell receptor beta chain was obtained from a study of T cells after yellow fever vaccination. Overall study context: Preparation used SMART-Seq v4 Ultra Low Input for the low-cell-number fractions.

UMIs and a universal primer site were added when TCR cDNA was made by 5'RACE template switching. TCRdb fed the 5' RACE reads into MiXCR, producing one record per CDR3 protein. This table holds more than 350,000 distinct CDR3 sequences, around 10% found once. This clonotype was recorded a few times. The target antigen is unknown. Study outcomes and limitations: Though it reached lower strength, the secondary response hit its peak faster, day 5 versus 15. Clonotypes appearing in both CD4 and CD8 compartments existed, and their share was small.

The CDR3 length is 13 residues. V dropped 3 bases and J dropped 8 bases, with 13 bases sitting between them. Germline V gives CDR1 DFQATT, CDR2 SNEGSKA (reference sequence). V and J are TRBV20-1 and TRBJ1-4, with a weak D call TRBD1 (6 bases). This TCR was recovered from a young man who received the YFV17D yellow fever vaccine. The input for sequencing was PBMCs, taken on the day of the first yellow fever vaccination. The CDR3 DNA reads TGCAGTGCTAGGGAGAGAGGGGGAGAAAAACTGTTTTTT. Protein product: CSARERGGEKLFF.